This T cell receptor (beta chain) is from a study of T cell repertoires in cytomegalovirus infection. Study-wide background: It can be stated that public TCR beta signatures indicated CMV infection as well as a matching HLA type.

TCRdb re-derived calls from the reads in MiXCR, one entry per CDR3 protein. The sample gives under 850,000 distinct CDR3 sequences, approximately 34% of which show up once; under 3.5% is in the top ten. Study-wide points: CMV-specific TCR beta clonotypes restricted by HLA-C were the ones dominating the ex vivo response. The study identified carriers of CMV plus the relevant HLA from cumulative public TCR beta family frequency.

Regarding this clonotype: Its antigen is currently unknown.

The V and J ends lost 4 bases and 1 base, in that order; junction bases with no gene match: 1. Germline CDR1 reads LNHDA; CDR2 reads SQIVND (reference sequence). This CDR3 is built from 15 residues. The TCR comes from a human donor in good health (CMV status not recorded). Some clones in this sample may be carry-over from other donors' samples. V gene TRBV19 combines with J gene TRBJ2-1; TRBD2 aligns across 10 bases. The sequencing input was PBMCs. The DNA for the CDR3 is TGTGCCAGTAGTAAAGCGGGAGGGTCCTACAATGAGCAGTTCTTC. It codes for CASSKAGGSYNEQFF.